This T cell receptor (beta chain) came from a study of T cells in tuberculosis. Sequenced by immunoSEQ multiplex PCR; TCRdb stores in-frame clones only, minus some. The sample lists 80,000 to 100,000 clones; roughly 93% were seen once. J was trimmed by 7 bases and V by 3 bases; bases with no gene match: 10. CDR1 is SGHTA, CDR2 FQGTGA, per germline. This CDR3 comprises 17 residues. Sorting used thawed, overnight-rested PBMC stained with anti-CD3, a viability dye and GMM-loaded CD1B tetramer. C32 glucose monomycolate from Rhodococcus equi was loaded onto the CD1B tetramers. The source is an adult woman with latent tuberculosis. J is TRBJ2-1 and V is TRBV7-3, with TRBD2 identical over 12 bases. What was sequenced was CD1b-GMM tetramer-negative cells sorted from PBMCs. CDR3 bases: TGTGCCAGCAGCTTCAATGGGGCTAGCGGGGGGGGTAATGAGCAGTTCTTC. It yields the protein CASSFNGASGGGNEQFF.